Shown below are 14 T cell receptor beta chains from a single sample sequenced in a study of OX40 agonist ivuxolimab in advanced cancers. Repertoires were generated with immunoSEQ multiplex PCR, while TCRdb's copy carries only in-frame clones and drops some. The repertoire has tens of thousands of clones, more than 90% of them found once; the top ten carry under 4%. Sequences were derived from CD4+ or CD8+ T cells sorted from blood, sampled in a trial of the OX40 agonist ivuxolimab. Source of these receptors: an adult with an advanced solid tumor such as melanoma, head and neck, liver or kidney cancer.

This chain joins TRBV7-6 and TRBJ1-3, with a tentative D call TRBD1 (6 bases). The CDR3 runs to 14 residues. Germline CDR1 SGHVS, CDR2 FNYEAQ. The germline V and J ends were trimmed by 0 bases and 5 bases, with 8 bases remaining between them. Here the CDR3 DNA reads TGTGCCAGCAGCTTAGCGGACAGCCGAAACACCATATATTTT. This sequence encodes CASSLADSRNTIYF. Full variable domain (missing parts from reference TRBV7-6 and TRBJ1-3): GAGVSQSPRYKVTKRGQDVALRCDPISGHVSLYWYRQALGQGPEFLTYFNYEAQQDKSGLPNDRFSAERPEGSISTLTIQRTEQRDSAMYRCASSLADSRNTIYFGEGSWLTVV.

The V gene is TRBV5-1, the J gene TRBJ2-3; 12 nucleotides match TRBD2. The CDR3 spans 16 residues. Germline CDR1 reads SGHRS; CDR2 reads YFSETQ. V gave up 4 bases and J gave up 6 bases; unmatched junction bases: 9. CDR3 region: CASSGASGGAEDTQYF. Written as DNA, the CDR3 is TGCGCCAGCAGCGGGGCTAGCGGGGGGGCCGAGGATACGCAGTATTTT.

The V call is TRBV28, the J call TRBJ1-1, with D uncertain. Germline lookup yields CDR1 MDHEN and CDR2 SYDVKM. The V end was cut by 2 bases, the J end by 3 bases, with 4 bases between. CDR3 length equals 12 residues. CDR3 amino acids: CASSLPYTEAFF. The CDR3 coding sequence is TGTGCCAGCAGTTTACCATACACTGAAGCTTTCTTT.

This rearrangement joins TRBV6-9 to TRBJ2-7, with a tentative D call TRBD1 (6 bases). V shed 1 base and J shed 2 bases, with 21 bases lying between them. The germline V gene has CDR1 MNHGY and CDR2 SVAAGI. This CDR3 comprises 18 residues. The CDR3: CASSYLIRGQLGPYEQYF. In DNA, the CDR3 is TGTGCCAGCAGTTATTTGATCCGCGGACAGCTGGGCCCCTACGAGCAGTACTTC.

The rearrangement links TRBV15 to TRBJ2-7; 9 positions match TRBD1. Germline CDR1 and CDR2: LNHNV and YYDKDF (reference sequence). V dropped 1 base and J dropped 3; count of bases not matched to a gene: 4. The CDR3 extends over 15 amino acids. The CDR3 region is CATSRGRDRVYEQYF. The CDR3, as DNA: TGTGCCACCAGCAGAGGACGGGACAGGGTCTACGAGCAGTACTTC. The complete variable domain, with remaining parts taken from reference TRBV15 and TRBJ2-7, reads DAMVIQNPRYQVTQFGKPVTLSCSQTLNHNVMYWYQQKSSQAPKLLFHYYDKDFNNEADTPDNFQSRRPNTSFCFLDIRSPGLGDTAMYLCATSRGRDRVYEQYFGPGTRLTVT.

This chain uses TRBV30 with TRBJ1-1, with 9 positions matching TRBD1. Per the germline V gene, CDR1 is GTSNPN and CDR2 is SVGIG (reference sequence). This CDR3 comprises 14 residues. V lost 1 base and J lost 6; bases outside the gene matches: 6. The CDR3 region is CAWSETGGPAEAFF. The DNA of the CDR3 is TGTGCCTGGAGTGAGACAGGGGGTCCCGCTGAAGCTTTCTTT.

The CDR3 is CASSLAGHGDEKLFF. For the CDR3, the DNA is TGTGCCAGCAGCTTGGCGGGCCATGGGGATGAAAAACTGTTTTTT. The J gene is TRBJ1-4, the V gene TRBV5-6; D is uncertain. The CDR3 is 15 residues long. V was cut by 0 bases and J by 6 bases, with 12 bases left in between. Germline CDR1 reads SGHDT; CDR2 reads YYEEEE.

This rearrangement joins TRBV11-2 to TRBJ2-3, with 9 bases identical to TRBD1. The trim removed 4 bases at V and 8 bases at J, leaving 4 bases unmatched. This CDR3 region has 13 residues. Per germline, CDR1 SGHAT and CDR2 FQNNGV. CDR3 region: CASSSGQGSTQYF. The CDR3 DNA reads TGTGCCAGCAGCTCTGGACAGGGGAGTACGCAGTATTTT.

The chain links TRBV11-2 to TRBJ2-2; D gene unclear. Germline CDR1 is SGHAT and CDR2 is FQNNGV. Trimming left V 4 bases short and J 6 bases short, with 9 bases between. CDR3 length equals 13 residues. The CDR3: CASSSQSPGELFF. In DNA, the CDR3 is TGTGCCAGCAGCTCTCAGTCTCCCGGGGAGCTGTTTTTT.

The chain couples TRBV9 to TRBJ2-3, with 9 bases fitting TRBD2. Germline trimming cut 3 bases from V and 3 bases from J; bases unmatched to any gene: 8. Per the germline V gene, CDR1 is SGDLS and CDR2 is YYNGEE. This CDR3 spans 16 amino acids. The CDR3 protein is CASSARAGGPTDTQYF. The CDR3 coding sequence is TGTGCCAGCAGCGCGAGGGCGGGGGGGCCGACAGATACGCAGTATTTT.

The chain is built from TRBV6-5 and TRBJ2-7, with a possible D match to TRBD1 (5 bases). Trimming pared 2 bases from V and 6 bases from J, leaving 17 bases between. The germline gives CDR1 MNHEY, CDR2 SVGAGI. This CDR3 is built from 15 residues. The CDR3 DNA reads TGTGCCAGCAGTTACGATCGGCAGGGCGCAGCCGAGCAGTACTTC. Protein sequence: CASSYDRQGAAEQYF.

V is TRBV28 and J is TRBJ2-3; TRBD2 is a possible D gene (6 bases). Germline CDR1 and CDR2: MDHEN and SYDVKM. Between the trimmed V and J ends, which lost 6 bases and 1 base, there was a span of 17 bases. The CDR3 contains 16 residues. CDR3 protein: CASSSHPQRGTDTQYF. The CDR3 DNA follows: TGTGCCAGCAGCTCTCACCCTCAGCGGGGCACAGATACGCAGTATTTT.

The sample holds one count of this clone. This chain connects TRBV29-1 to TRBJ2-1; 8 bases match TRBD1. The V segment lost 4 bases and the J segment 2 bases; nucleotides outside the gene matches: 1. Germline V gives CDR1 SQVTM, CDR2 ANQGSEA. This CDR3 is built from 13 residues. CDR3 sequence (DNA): TGCAGCGTTGGACAGGGGACCTACAATGAGCAGTTCTTC. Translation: CSVGQGTYNEQFF.

For the CDR3, the DNA is TGTGCCTGGAGTCCGCGTGGCAGGGCTAGGGGCTACACCTTC. This codes for CAWSPRGRARGYTF. The chain has TRBV30 and TRBJ1-2; a possible D gene is TRBD1 (5 bases). Germline CDR1 GTSNPN, CDR2 SVGIG (reference sequence). Trimming shortened V by 2 bases and J by 8 bases, and 18 bases separated the two germline ends. The CDR3 runs to 14 residues.